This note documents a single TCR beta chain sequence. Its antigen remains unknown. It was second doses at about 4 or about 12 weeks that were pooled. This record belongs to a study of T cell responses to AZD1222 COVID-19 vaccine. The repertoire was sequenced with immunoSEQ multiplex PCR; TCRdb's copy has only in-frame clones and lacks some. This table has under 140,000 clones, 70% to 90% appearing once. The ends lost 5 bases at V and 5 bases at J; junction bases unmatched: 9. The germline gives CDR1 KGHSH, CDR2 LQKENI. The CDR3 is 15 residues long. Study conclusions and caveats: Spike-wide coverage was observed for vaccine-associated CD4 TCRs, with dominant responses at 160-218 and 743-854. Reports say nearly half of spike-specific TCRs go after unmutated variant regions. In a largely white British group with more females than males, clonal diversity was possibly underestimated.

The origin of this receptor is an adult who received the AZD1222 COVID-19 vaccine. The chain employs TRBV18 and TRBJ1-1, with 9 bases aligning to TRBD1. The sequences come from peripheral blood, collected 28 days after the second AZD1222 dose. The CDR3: CASSVTGGSDTEAFF. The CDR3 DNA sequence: TGTGCCAGCTCAGTAACAGGGGGCAGCGATACTGAAGCTTTCTTT.